A single sample is the source of the 7 T cell receptor beta chains below, sequenced in a study of cytomegalovirus exposure and HLA in healthy donors. The PCR had 60 Vbeta and 13 Jbeta primers. TCRdb keeps only in-frame clones here, not all; method: immunoSEQ multiplex PCR. This sample has more than 150,000 clones; 82% occur once, and the top ten carry around 7%. The specimen sequenced was PBMCs. These receptors all come from a woman aged 50 to 60 in good health and CMV-seropositive.

The chain uses TRBV6-1 and TRBJ1-6, with TRBD1 as a possible D gene (5 bases). Per the germline V gene, CDR1 is MNHNS and CDR2 is SASEGT. V shed 1 base and J shed 7 bases, with 14 bases lying between them. The CDR3 is made up of 16 amino acids. The CDR3, as DNA: TGTGCCAGCAGTGAAGTAGCAGGGCCCCGAAATTCACCCCTCCACTTT. Translation gives CASSEVAGPRNSPLHF.

In this sample, this clone turned up once. This rearrangement joins TRBV10-3 to TRBJ2-2; 9 bases align to TRBD1. The V gene's germline CDR1 is ENHRY and CDR2 SYGVKD. The CDR3 consists of 15 residues. V dropped 6 bases and J dropped 5; count of bases not matched to a gene: 7. The CDR3 DNA reads TGTGCCATCAGCTCCTTGACAGGGGGTACCGGGGAGCTGTTTTTT. The encoded protein is CAISSLTGGTGELFF.

The rearrangement links TRBV7-2 to TRBJ1-1; perhaps TRBD1 as D (5 bases). Per the germline V gene, CDR1 is SGHTA and CDR2 is FQGNSA. The CDR3 totals 14 residues. The V end lost 2 bases, the J end lost 4 bases, and 11 bases lay between the germline ends. The CDR3 here is CASSLRDWGTEAFF. DNA for the CDR3: TGTGCCAGCAGCTTAAGGGACTGGGGCACTGAAGCTTTCTTT.

V usage is TRBV10-3 and J usage is TRBJ2-1, with D perhaps TRBD2 (7 bases). This CDR3 spans 15 amino acids. CDR1 and CDR2 from the germline V gene are ENHRY and SYGVKD. The ends were cut back, 5 bases at V and 3 bases at J, with 14 bases in the middle. The CDR3 DNA is TGTGCCATCAGTTCCACCGGGGGGCACTACAATGAGCAGTTCTTC. Its translation: CAISSTGGHYNEQFF.

The chain employs TRBV6-6 and TRBJ1-1; D perhaps matches TRBD1 (5 bases). There are 14 residues in the CDR3. The V gene lost 3 bases and the J gene lost 1 base, with 9 bases spanning the gap. Germline V gene data show CDR1 as MNHNY and CDR2 as SVGAGI (reference sequence). CDR3 in DNA: TGTGCCAGCAGTTATGGTCAGGGGAACACTGAAGCTTTCTTT. It yields the protein CASSYGQGNTEAFF.

This chain links TRBV7-9 with TRBJ2-1; 12 bases map to TRBD2. The V segment lost 11 bases and the J segment 9 bases; nucleotides outside the gene matches: 5. This CDR3 is 12 amino acids long. The germline V gene has CDR1 SEHNR and CDR2 FQNEAQ (reference sequence). This CDR3 reads CAATSGGVEQFF. The CDR3 coding sequence is TGTGCCGCGACTAGCGGGGGAGTTGAGCAGTTCTTC.

The rearrangement uses TRBV29-1 and TRBJ1-4, with D maybe TRBD1 (6 bases). Germline CDR1 SQVTM, CDR2 ANQGSEA. With 6 bases removed from V and 3 bases from J, the gap between germline ends came to 17 bases. This CDR3 spans 15 amino acids. CDR3 DNA sequence: TGCAGCGTACGTTTGCAGGGGAAAGCTAATGAAAAACTGTTTTTT. Translated: CSVRLQGKANEKLFF.